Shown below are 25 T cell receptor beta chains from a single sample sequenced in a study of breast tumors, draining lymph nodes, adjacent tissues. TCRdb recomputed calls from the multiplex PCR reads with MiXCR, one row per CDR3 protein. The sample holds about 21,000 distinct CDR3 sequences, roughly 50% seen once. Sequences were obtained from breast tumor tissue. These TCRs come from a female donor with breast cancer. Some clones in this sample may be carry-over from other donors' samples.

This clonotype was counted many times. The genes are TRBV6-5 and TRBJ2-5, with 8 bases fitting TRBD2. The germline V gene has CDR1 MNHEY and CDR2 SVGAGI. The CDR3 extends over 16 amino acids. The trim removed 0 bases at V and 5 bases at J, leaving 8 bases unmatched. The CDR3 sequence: CASSYSGGAGGETQYF. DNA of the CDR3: TGTGCCAGCAGTTACTCCGGGGGGGCAGGCGGGGAGACCCAGTACTTC.

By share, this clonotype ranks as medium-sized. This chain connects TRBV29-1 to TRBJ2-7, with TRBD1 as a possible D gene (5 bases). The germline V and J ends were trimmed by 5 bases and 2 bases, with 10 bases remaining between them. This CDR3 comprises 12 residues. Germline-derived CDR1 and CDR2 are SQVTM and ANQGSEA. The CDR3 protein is CSVRAGTYEQYF. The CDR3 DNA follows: TGCAGCGTTCGGGCAGGGACCTACGAGCAGTACTTC.

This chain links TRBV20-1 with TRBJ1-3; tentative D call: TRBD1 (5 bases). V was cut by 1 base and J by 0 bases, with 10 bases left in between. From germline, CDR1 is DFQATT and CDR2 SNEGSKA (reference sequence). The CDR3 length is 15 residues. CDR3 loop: CSARGDSSSGNTIYF. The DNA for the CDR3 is TGCAGTGCTAGAGGAGACAGTTCCTCTGGAAACACCATATATTTT.

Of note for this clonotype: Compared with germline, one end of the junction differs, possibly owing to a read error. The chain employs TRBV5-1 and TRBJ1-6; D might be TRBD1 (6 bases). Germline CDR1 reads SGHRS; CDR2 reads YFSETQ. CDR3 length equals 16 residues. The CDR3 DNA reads TGTGCCACCAGCAGAGTCGAACCGGGGGCCAATTCACCCCTCCACTTT. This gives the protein CATSRVEPGANSPLHF.

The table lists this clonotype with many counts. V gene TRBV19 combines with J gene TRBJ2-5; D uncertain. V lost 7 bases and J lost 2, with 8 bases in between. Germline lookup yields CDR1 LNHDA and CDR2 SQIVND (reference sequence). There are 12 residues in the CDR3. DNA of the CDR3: TGTGCCAGTATGGGTCCTCAAGAGACCCAGTACTTC. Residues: CASMGPQETQYF.

This chain's CDR3 is CASSPSGRSKNEQFF. CDR3 coding DNA: TGTGCCAGCAGCCCAAGCGGGAGATCGAAGAATGAGCAGTTCTTC. The chain uses TRBV7-2 and TRBJ2-1; 8 bases match TRBD2. The CDR3 extends over 15 amino acids. J gave up 7 bases and V 5 bases, and 10 bases lay outside the gene matches. From germline, CDR1 is SGHTA and CDR2 FQGNSA.

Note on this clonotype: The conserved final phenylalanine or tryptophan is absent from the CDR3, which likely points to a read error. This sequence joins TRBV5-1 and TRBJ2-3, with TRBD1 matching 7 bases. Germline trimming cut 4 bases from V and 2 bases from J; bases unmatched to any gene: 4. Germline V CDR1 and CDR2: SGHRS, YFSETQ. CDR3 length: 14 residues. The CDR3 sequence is CASSLDRVTDTQYL. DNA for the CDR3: TGCGCCAGCAGCCTAGACAGGGTCACAGATACGCAGTATCTT.

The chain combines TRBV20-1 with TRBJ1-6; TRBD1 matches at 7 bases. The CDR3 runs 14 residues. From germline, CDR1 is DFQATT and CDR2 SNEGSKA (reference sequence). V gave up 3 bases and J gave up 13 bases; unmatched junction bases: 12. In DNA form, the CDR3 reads TGCAGTGCTAGGACCGGGACAGTAGCTACCCCCCTCCACTTT. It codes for CSARTGTVATPLHF.

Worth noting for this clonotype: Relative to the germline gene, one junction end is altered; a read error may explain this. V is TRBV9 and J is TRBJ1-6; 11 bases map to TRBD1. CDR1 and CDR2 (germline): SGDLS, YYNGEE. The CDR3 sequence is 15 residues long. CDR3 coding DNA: TGTGCCAGCAGCGTAGGGGACAGGGGGTCTTCACCCCCCCACTTT. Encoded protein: CASSVGDRGSSPPHF.

CDR3 coding DNA: TGTGCCACCAGCAGAGGGGTGGAGTCCTACGAGCAGTACTTC. This encodes CATSRGVESYEQYF. The chain recombines TRBV15 with TRBJ2-7; D is uncertain. Germline CDR1 reads LNHNV; CDR2 reads YYDKDF (reference sequence). CDR3 length: 14 residues. V was cut by 1 base and J by 1 base, with 8 bases left in between. Full variable domain (outside the CDR3, taken from reference TRBV15 and TRBJ2-7): DAMVIQNPRYQVTQFGKPVTLSCSQTLNHNVMYWYQQKSSQAPKLLFHYYDKDFNNEADTPDNFQSRRPNTSFCFLDIRSPGLGDTAMYLCATSRGVESYEQYFGPGTRLTVT.

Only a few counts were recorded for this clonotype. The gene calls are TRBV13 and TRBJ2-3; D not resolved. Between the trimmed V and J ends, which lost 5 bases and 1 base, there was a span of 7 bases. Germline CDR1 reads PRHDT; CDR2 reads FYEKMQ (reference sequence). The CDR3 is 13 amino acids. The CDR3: CASSTVGTDTQYF. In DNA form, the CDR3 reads TGTGCCAGCAGCACGGTAGGCACAGATACGCAGTATTTT. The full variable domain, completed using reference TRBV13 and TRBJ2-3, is AAGVIQSPRHLIKEKRETATLKCYPIPRHDTVYWYQQGPGQDPQFLISFYEKMQSDKGSIPDRFSAQQFSDYHSELNMSSLELGDSALYFCASSTVGTDTQYFGPGTRLTVL.

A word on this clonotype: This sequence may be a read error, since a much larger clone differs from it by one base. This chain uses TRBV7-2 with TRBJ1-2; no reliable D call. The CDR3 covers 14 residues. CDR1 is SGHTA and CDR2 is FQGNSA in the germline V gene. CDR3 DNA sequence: TGTGCCGGCAGCTTAGCGTTGGGTAACTATGGCTACACCTTC. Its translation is CAGSLALGNYGYTF.

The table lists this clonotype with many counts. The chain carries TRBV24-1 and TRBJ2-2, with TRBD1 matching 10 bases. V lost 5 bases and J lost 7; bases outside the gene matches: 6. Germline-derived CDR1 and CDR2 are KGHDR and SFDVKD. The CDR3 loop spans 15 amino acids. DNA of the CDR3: TGTGCCACCAGTGTCGGGACAGGGGTTGGCGGGGAGCTGTTTTTT. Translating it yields CATSVGTGVGGELFF.

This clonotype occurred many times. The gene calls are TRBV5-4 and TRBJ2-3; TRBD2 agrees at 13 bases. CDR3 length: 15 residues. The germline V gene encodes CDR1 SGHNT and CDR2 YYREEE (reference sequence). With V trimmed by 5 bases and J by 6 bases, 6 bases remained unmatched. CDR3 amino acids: CASSSGLAGVDTQYF. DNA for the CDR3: TGTGCCAGCAGTTCAGGACTAGCGGGAGTGGATACGCAGTATTTT. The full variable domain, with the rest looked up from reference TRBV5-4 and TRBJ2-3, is ETGVTQSPTHLIKTRGQQVTLRCSSQSGHNTVSWYQQALGQGPQFIFQYYREEENGRGNFPPRFSGLQFPNYSSELNVNALELDDSALYLCASSSGLAGVDTQYFGPGTRLTVL.

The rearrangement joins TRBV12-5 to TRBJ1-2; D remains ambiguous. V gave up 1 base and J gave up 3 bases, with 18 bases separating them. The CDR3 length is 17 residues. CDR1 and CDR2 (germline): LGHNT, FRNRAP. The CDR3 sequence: CASGLAVEDGTDYGYTF. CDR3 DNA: TGTGCTAGTGGTTTGGCCGTAGAGGATGGAACGGACTATGGCTACACCTTC.

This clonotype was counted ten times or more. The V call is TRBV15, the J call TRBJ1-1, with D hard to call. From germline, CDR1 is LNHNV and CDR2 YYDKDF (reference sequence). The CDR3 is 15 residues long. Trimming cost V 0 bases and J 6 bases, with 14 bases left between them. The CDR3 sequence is CATSRDGNLGAEAFF. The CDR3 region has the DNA TGTGCCACCAGCAGAGATGGGAACCTAGGCGCTGAAGCTTTCTTT.

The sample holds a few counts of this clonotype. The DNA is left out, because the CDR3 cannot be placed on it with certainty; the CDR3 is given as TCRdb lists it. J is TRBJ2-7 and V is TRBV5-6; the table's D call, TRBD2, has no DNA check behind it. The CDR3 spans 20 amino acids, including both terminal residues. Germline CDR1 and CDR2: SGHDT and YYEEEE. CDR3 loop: CASSFYICTAGSGGVGEQYF.

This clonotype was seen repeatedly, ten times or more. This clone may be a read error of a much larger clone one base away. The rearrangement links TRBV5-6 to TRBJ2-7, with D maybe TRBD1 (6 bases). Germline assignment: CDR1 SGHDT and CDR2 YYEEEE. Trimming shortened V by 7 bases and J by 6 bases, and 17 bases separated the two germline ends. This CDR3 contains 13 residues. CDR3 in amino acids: CASEGGEAAEQYF. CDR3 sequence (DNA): TGTGCCAGCGAAGGGGGAGAGGCTGCCGAGCAGTACTTC.

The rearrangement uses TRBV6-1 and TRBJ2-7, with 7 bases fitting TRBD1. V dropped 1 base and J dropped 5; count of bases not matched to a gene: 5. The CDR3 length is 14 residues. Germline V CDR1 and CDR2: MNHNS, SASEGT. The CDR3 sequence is CASSEVQGFDEQYF. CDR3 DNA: TGTGCCAGCAGTGAAGTACAGGGGTTCGACGAGCAGTACTTC.

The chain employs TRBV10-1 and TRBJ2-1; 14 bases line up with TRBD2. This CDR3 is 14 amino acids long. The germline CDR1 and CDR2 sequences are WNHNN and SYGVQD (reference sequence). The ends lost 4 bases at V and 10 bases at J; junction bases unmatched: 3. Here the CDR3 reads CASSGGLAGGEQFF. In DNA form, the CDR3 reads TGCGCCAGCAGTGGAGGACTAGCGGGAGGAGAGCAGTTCTTC.

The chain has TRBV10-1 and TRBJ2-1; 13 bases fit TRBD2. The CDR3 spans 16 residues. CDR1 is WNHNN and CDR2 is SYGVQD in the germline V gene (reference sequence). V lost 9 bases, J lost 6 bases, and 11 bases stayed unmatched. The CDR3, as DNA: TGCGCCAGAGGGGGGGTGACTAGCGGGAGGACCAATGAGCAGTTCTTC. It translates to CARGGVTSGRTNEQFF.

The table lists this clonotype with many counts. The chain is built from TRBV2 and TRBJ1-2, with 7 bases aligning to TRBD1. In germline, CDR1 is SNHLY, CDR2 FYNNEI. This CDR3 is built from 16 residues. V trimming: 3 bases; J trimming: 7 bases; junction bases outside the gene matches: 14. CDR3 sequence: CASSERFGWQGGGYTF. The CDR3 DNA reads TGTGCCAGCAGTGAGAGGTTCGGTTGGCAGGGGGGTGGCTACACCTTC.

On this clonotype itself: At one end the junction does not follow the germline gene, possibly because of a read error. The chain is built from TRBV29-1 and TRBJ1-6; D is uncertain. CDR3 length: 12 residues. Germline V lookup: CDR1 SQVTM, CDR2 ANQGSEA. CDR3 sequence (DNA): TGCAGCGTTGGGGGTGGCAATTCCCCCCTCCACTTT. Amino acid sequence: CSVGGGNSPLHF.

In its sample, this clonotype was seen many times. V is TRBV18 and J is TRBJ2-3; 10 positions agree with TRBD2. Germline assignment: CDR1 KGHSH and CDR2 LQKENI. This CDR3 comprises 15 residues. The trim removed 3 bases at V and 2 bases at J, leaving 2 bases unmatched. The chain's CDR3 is CASSPGTSVTDTQYF. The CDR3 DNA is TGTGCCAGCTCACCCGGGACTAGCGTCACAGATACGCAGTATTTT.

CDR3 nucleotides: TGTGCCAGCAGCTTAGGCGCAGGGAAGGGTGAGACCCAGCATTTT. This sequence encodes CASSLGAGKGETQHF. The J gene is TRBJ1-5, the V gene TRBV7-8; D might be TRBD1 (5 bases). The CDR3 contains 15 residues. Germline values: CDR1 SGHVS, CDR2 FQNEAQ. The germline V and J ends were trimmed by 1 base and 11 bases, with 18 bases remaining between them.